These T cell receptor beta chains were read from a single sample in a study of blood T cell repertoires in COVID-19. TCRdb's table, derived via immunoSEQ multiplex PCR, lists solely in-frame clones and lacks some. This table has under 150,000 clones, roughly 84% appearing once. Sequenced: PBMCs or T cells enriched from blood (not recorded which). The receptors were sampled from a woman in her fifties or sixties who had been exposed to COVID-19. Both conserved end residues are part of each CDR3. D genes are given only for firm matches. Only some rows state a clone size, as once, few, many or a class for expanded clones.

v_gene: TRBV7-2
d_gene: TRBD2
len: 17
j_gene: TRBJ2-1
abundance: NA
CDR3aa: CASSSPASGGSYNEQFF
CDR3nt: TGTGCCAGCAGCTCCCCGGCTAGCGGGGGGTCCTACAATGAGCAGTTCTTC

v_gene: TRBV7-9
d_gene: NA
len: 15
j_gene: TRBJ1-2
abundance: NA
CDR3aa: CASRSGATINYGYTF
CDR3nt: TGTGCCAGCAGGTCGGGAGCGACGATTAACTATGGCTACACCTTC

v_gene: TRBV6-5
d_gene: NA
len: 15
j_gene: TRBJ2-3
abundance: once
CDR3aa: CASQNGQTVTDTQYF
CDR3nt: TGTGCCAGCCAAAACGGACAGACGGTGACAGATACGCAGTATTTT

v_gene: TRBV4-3
d_gene: NA
len: 15
j_gene: TRBJ2-3
abundance: NA
CDR3aa: CASSQPGVGTDTQYF
CDR3nt: TGCGCCAGCAGCCAACCGGGAGTGGGCACAGATACGCAGTATTTT

v_gene: TRBV9
d_gene: NA
len: 15
j_gene: TRBJ2-3
abundance: NA
CDR3aa: CASSVAGSITDTQYF
CDR3nt: TGTGCCAGCAGCGTAGCGGGATCCATCACAGATACGCAGTATTTT

v_gene: TRBV12-3/TRBV12-4
d_gene: NA
len: 13
j_gene: TRBJ1-2
abundance: NA
CDR3aa: CASDGGGGDGYTF
CDR3nt: TGTGCCTCCGACGGGGGAGGCGGCGATGGCTACACCTTC

v_gene: TRBV27
d_gene: NA
len: 15
j_gene: TRBJ2-3
abundance: NA
CDR3aa: CASSLGGTAVDTQYF
CDR3nt: TGTGCCAGCAGTTTAGGAGGGACAGCCGTGGATACGCAGTATTTT

v_gene: TRBV19
d_gene: TRBD2
len: 16
j_gene: TRBJ2-1
abundance: once
CDR3aa: CASSPEREGSYNEQFF
CDR3nt: TGTGCCAGTAGCCCTGAGCGGGAGGGTTCCTACAATGAGCAGTTCTTC

v_gene: TRBV5-8
d_gene: TRBD1
len: 15
j_gene: TRBJ1-2
abundance: NA
CDR3aa: CASSVQGARVYGYTF
CDR3nt: TGTGCCAGCAGCGTACAGGGGGCGAGGGTTTATGGCTACACCTTC

v_gene: TRBV12-3/TRBV12-4
d_gene: NA
len: 13
j_gene: TRBJ1-6
abundance: few
CDR3aa: CASSQATSSPLHF
CDR3nt: TGTGCCAGCAGCCAAGCGACCAGTTCCCCCCTCCACTTT

v_gene: TRBV2
d_gene: TRBD1
len: 13
j_gene: TRBJ2-7
abundance: NA
CDR3aa: CASSLRTGNEQYF
CDR3nt: TGTGCCAGCAGTCTACGGACAGGGAACGAGCAGTACTTC

v_gene: TRBV5-1
d_gene: TRBD1
len: 16
j_gene: TRBJ1-3
abundance: NA
CDR3aa: CASRTGTASSGNTIYF
CDR3nt: TGCGCCAGCAGAACCGGGACAGCGTCCTCTGGAAACACCATATATTTT

v_gene: TRBV4-1
d_gene: NA
len: 15
j_gene: TRBJ1-1
abundance: NA
CDR3aa: CASSPDGQTNTEAFF
CDR3nt: TGCGCCAGCAGCCCCGATGGACAGACGAACACTGAAGCTTTCTTT

v_gene: TRBV7-6
d_gene: TRBD2
len: 15
j_gene: TRBJ2-7
abundance: NA
CDR3aa: CASSILAGNFYEQYF
CDR3nt: TGTGCCAGCAGCATCCTAGCGGGGAACTTCTACGAGCAGTACTTC

v_gene: TRBV5-5
d_gene: NA
len: 14
j_gene: TRBJ1-3
abundance: NA
CDR3aa: CASSRGGTGNTIYF
CDR3nt: TGTGCCAGCAGCCGAGGGGGAACTGGAAACACCATATATTTT

v_gene: TRBV27
d_gene: TRBD1
len: 13
j_gene: TRBJ2-7
abundance: NA
CDR3aa: CASSRTGFNEQYF
CDR3nt: TGTGCCAGCAGTCGGACAGGGTTTAACGAGCAGTACTTC

v_gene: TRBV5-1
d_gene: TRBD2
len: 18
j_gene: TRBJ2-1
abundance: NA
CDR3aa: CASSPGLAGAVSYNEQFF
CDR3nt: TGCGCCAGCAGCCCGGGACTAGCGGGGGCCGTCTCCTACAATGAGCAGTTCTTC

v_gene: TRBV10-1
d_gene: NA
len: 12
j_gene: TRBJ2-7
abundance: NA
CDR3aa: CASSLSSYEQYF
CDR3nt: TGCGCCAGCAGTCTAAGCTCCTACGAGCAGTACTTC

v_gene: TRBV5-1
d_gene: TRBD2
len: 16
j_gene: TRBJ2-5
abundance: NA
CDR3aa: CASSLGLTSGEETQYF
CDR3nt: TGCGCCAGCAGCTTGGGTCTGACTAGCGGCGAAGAGACCCAGTACTTC

v_gene: TRBV9
d_gene: NA
len: 13
j_gene: TRBJ2-3
abundance: NA
CDR3aa: CASSEGDGDTQYF
CDR3nt: TGTGCCAGCAGCGAGGGAGATGGGGATACGCAGTATTTT

v_gene: TRBV19
d_gene: NA
len: 14
j_gene: TRBJ1-2
abundance: NA
CDR3aa: CASSIGAGDYGYTF
CDR3nt: TGTGCCAGTAGTATTGGGGCAGGGGACTATGGCTACACCTTC

v_gene: TRBV15
d_gene: NA
len: 15
j_gene: TRBJ1-2
abundance: NA
CDR3aa: CATSTTPRGARGYTF
CDR3nt: TGTGCCACCAGCACAACCCCTCGGGGGGCGCGAGGCTACACCTTC

v_gene: TRBV5-1
d_gene: NA
len: 15
j_gene: TRBJ1-1
abundance: NA
CDR3aa: CASSDQRNMNTEAFF
CDR3nt: TGCGCCAGCAGTGACCAGCGGAACATGAACACTGAAGCTTTCTTT

v_gene: TRBV9
d_gene: NA
len: 14
j_gene: TRBJ2-5
abundance: NA
CDR3aa: CASSPPKYQETQYF
CDR3nt: TGTGCCAGCAGCCCCCCTAAGTACCAAGAGACCCAGTACTTC

v_gene: TRBV5-6
d_gene: NA
len: 14
j_gene: TRBJ2-3
abundance: NA
CDR3aa: CASSSRSKEVTQYF
CDR3nt: TGTGCCAGCAGCTCCCGGAGCAAGGAGGTTACGCAGTATTTT

v_gene: TRBV24-1
d_gene: TRBD1
len: 15
j_gene: TRBJ1-2
abundance: NA
CDR3aa: CATSDRQGANYGYTF
CDR3nt: TGTGCCACCAGTGATCGACAGGGGGCTAACTATGGCTACACCTTC

v_gene: TRBV12-3/TRBV12-4
d_gene: NA
len: 13
j_gene: TRBJ1-4
abundance: NA
CDR3aa: CASSLSGVEKLFF
CDR3nt: TGTGCCAGCAGTTTGTCAGGGGTTGAAAAACTGTTTTTT

v_gene: TRBV4-1
d_gene: TRBD1
len: 18
j_gene: TRBJ2-7
abundance: NA
CDR3aa: CASSQPSTGTGSSYEQYF
CDR3nt: TGCGCCAGCAGCCAACCCAGCACCGGGACAGGGAGCTCCTACGAGCAGTACTTC

v_gene: TRBV6-1
d_gene: TRBD1
len: 16
j_gene: TRBJ1-2
abundance: NA
CDR3aa: CASSVLIPGQGFGYTF
CDR3nt: TGTGCCAGCAGTGTTCTAATCCCGGGACAGGGTTTCGGCTACACCTTC

v_gene: TRBV4-3
d_gene: NA
len: 15
j_gene: TRBJ2-1
abundance: NA
CDR3aa: CASSPEGGGYNEQFF
CDR3nt: TGCGCCAGCAGCCCTGAGGGAGGGGGGTACAATGAGCAGTTCTTC

v_gene: TRBV2
d_gene: TRBD2
len: 15
j_gene: TRBJ2-2
abundance: NA
CDR3aa: CASQRSGRGSGELFF
CDR3nt: TGTGCCAGCCAACGTAGCGGGAGAGGGTCCGGGGAGCTGTTTTTT

v_gene: TRBV6-5
d_gene: NA
len: 14
j_gene: TRBJ2-1
abundance: NA
CDR3aa: CASAFGGTNNEQFF
CDR3nt: TGTGCCAGCGCTTTTGGCGGGACCAACAATGAGCAGTTCTTC

v_gene: TRBV19
d_gene: NA
len: 13
j_gene: TRBJ1-2
abundance: NA
CDR3aa: CASSIRTDYGYTF
CDR3nt: TGTGCCAGTAGTATACGGACTGACTATGGCTACACCTTC

v_gene: TRBV5-4
d_gene: NA
len: 16
j_gene: TRBJ1-4
abundance: NA
CDR3aa: CASKTGGTGSNEKLFF
CDR3nt: TGTGCCAGCAAGACGGGGGGGACCGGATCTAATGAAAAACTGTTTTTT

v_gene: TRBV10-3
d_gene: NA
len: 15
j_gene: TRBJ2-7
abundance: NA
CDR3aa: CAISGTGRGSYEQYF
CDR3nt: TGTGCCATCAGTGGAACTGGCAGGGGCTCCTACGAGCAGTACTTC

v_gene: TRBV6-5
d_gene: NA
len: 15
j_gene: TRBJ1-1
abundance: few
CDR3aa: CASSYTTGGGTEAFF
CDR3nt: TGTGCCAGCAGTTACACGACAGGTGGGGGCACTGAAGCTTTCTTT

v_gene: TRBV7-9
d_gene: TRBD1
len: 14
j_gene: TRBJ2-7
abundance: NA
CDR3aa: CASSVPGQGIEQYF
CDR3nt: TGTGCCAGCAGCGTACCGGGACAGGGAATCGAGCAGTACTTC

v_gene: TRBV7-9
d_gene: TRBD2
len: 14
j_gene: TRBJ2-4
abundance: NA
CDR3aa: CASSPDGAHGGIYF
CDR3nt: TGTGCCAGCAGCCCGGACGGCGCCCACGGGGGGATCTACTTC

v_gene: TRBV5-6
d_gene: TRBD1
len: 16
j_gene: TRBJ1-5
abundance: NA
CDR3aa: CASSRRGEAFYQPQHF
CDR3nt: TGTGCCAGCAGCCGCAGGGGGGAGGCCTTTTATCAGCCCCAGCATTTT

v_gene: TRBV18
d_gene: TRBD1
len: 14
j_gene: TRBJ2-1
abundance: NA
CDR3aa: CASSADRGNNEQFF
CDR3nt: TGTGCCAGCTCCGCGGACAGGGGGAACAATGAGCAGTTCTTC

v_gene: TRBV30
d_gene: TRBD1
len: 14
j_gene: TRBJ1-2
abundance: few
CDR3aa: CAWSASTGGHGYTF
CDR3nt: TGTGCCTGGAGTGCCTCGACAGGGGGACATGGCTACACCTTC

v_gene: TRBV18
d_gene: TRBD2
len: 14
j_gene: TRBJ2-5
abundance: NA
CDR3aa: CASSRRGGVETQYF
CDR3nt: TGTGCCAGCTCACGGCGGGGGGGCGTCGAGACCCAGTACTTC

v_gene: TRBV5-1
d_gene: TRBD2
len: 18
j_gene: TRBJ2-2
abundance: once
CDR3aa: CASSSWTSGHANTGELFF
CDR3nt: TGCGCCAGCAGCTCCTGGACTAGCGGGCACGCGAACACCGGGGAGCTGTTTTTT

v_gene: TRBV5-1
d_gene: TRBD1
len: 14
j_gene: TRBJ1-5
abundance: NA
CDR3aa: CASSPQGDNQPQHF
CDR3nt: TGCGCCAGCAGTCCACAGGGGGACAATCAGCCCCAGCATTTT

v_gene: TRBV11-1
d_gene: NA
len: 12
j_gene: TRBJ1-4
abundance: NA
CDR3aa: CASSTRSEKLFF
CDR3nt: TGTGCCAGCAGCACACGAAGTGAAAAACTGTTTTTT

v_gene: TRBV2
d_gene: TRBD2
len: 13
j_gene: TRBJ2-7
abundance: once
CDR3aa: CASSRDYLYEQYF
CDR3nt: TGTGCCAGCAGTCGGGACTACCTCTACGAGCAGTACTTC

v_gene: TRBV10-3
d_gene: TRBD1
len: 15
j_gene: TRBJ2-7
abundance: NA
CDR3aa: CAISEGQGVDYEQYF
CDR3nt: TGTGCCATCAGTGAGGGACAGGGAGTAGATTACGAGCAGTACTTC

v_gene: TRBV11-2
d_gene: TRBD1
len: 15
j_gene: TRBJ1-4
abundance: NA
CDR3aa: CASSLGDRANEKLFF
CDR3nt: TGTGCCAGCAGCTTGGGGGACAGGGCTAATGAAAAACTGTTTTTT

v_gene: TRBV6-5
d_gene: NA
len: 13
j_gene: TRBJ2-7
abundance: once
CDR3aa: CASNQGLSYKQYF
CDR3nt: TGTGCCAGCAACCAGGGGTTGTCCTACAAGCAGTACTTC

v_gene: TRBV7-6
d_gene: NA
len: 12
j_gene: TRBJ1-5
abundance: NA
CDR3aa: CASSSRGGAEHF
CDR3nt: TGTGCCAGCAGCTCCCGAGGGGGGGCTGAGCATTTT

v_gene: TRBV9
d_gene: NA
len: 14
j_gene: TRBJ2-1
abundance: NA
CDR3aa: CASSVVADYNEQFF
CDR3nt: TGTGCCAGCAGCGTAGTTGCGGACTACAATGAGCAGTTCTTC

v_gene: TRBV5-1
d_gene: NA
len: 15
j_gene: TRBJ1-1
abundance: NA
CDR3aa: CASSLGQRTDTEAFF
CDR3nt: TGCGCCAGCAGCTTGGGCCAGAGAACAGACACTGAAGCTTTCTTT

v_gene: TRBV7-2
d_gene: TRBD2
len: 15
j_gene: TRBJ2-7
abundance: NA
CDR3aa: CASSKGGTSGYEQYF
CDR3nt: TGTGCCAGCAGCAAAGGGGGGACTAGCGGCTACGAGCAGTACTTC

v_gene: TRBV13
d_gene: NA
len: 14
j_gene: TRBJ2-4
abundance: NA
CDR3aa: CASSLPAGHGIQYF
CDR3nt: TGTGCCAGCAGCTTACCGGCAGGCCACGGCATTCAGTACTTC

v_gene: TRBV6-5
d_gene: TRBD1
len: 15
j_gene: TRBJ2-2
abundance: NA
CDR3aa: CASTQGQGGTGELFF
CDR3nt: TGTGCCAGCACCCAGGGACAGGGTGGCACCGGGGAGCTGTTTTTT

v_gene: TRBV2
d_gene: NA
len: 16
j_gene: TRBJ2-2
abundance: NA
CDR3aa: CASSHDRTANTGELFF
CDR3nt: TGTGCCAGCAGCCATGACCGAACAGCGAACACCGGGGAGCTGTTTTTT

v_gene: TRBV4-1
d_gene: NA
len: 14
j_gene: TRBJ2-5
abundance: NA
CDR3aa: CASSQDRVGKTQYF
CDR3nt: TGCGCCAGCAGCCAAGACAGGGTTGGTAAGACCCAGTACTTC

v_gene: TRBV18
d_gene: NA
len: 14
j_gene: TRBJ1-4
abundance: NA
CDR3aa: CASSPRGGDEKLFF
CDR3nt: TGTGCCAGCTCACCCCGAGGGGGGGATGAAAAACTGTTTTTT

v_gene: TRBV7-6
d_gene: TRBD1
len: 14
j_gene: TRBJ1-6
abundance: NA
CDR3aa: CASSSGQGNSPLHF
CDR3nt: TGTGCCAGCAGCTCTGGACAGGGGAATTCACCCCTCCACTTT

v_gene: TRBV6-5
d_gene: TRBD1
len: 14
j_gene: TRBJ2-7
abundance: NA
CDR3aa: CASSFRQGLNEQYF
CDR3nt: TGTGCCAGCAGTTTTCGACAGGGCCTCAACGAGCAGTACTTC